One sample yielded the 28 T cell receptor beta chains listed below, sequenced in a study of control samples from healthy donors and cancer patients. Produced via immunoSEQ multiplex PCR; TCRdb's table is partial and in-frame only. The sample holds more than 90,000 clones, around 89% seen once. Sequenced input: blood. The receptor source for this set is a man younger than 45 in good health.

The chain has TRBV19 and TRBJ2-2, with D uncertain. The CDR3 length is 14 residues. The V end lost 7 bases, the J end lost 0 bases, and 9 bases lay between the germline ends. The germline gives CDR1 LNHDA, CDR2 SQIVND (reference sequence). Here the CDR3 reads CASTYQANTGELFF. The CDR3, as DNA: TGTGCCAGTACCTACCAAGCGAACACCGGGGAGCTGTTTTTT.

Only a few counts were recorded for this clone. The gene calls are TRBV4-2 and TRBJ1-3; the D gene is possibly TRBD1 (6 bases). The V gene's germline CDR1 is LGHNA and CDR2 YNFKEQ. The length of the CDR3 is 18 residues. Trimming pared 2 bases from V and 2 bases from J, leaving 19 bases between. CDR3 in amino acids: CASSQPRGGRTAGNTIYF. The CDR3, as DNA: TGTGCCAGCAGCCAACCCCGGGGGGGGCGAACCGCTGGAAACACCATATATTTT.

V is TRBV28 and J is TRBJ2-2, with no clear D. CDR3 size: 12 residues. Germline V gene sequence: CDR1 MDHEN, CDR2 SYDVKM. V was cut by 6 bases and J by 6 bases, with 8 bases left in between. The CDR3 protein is CASSPSPGELFF. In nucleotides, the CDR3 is TGTGCCAGCAGCCCGAGTCCCGGGGAGCTGTTTTTT.

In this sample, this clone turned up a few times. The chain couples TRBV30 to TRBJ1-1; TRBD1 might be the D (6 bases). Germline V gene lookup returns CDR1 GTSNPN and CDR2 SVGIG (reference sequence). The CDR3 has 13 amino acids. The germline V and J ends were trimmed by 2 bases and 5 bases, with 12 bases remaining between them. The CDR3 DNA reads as TGTGCCTGGAGTCCCCAGGGGTGGACTGAAGCTTTCTTT. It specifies CAWSPQGWTEAFF.

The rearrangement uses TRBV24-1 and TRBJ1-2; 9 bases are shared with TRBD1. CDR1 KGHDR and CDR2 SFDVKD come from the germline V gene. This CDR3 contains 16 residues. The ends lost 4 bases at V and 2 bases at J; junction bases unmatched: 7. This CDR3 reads CATSEGQGTLNYGYTF. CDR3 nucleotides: TGTGCCACCAGTGAGGGACAGGGTACCCTAAACTATGGCTACACCTTC.

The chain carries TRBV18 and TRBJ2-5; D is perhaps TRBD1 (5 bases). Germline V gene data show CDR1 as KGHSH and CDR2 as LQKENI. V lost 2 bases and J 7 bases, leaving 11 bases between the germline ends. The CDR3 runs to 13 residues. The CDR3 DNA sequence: TGTGCCAGCTCACCAGGACAAGAAGGGACCCAGTACTTC. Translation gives CASSPGQEGTQYF.

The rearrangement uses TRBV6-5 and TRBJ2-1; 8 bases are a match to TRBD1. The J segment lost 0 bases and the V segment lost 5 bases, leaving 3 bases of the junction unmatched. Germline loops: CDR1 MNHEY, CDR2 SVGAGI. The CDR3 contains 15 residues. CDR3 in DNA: TGTGCCAGCAGTCGCGACAGGGGCTCCTACAATGAGCAGTTCTTC. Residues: CASSRDRGSYNEQFF.

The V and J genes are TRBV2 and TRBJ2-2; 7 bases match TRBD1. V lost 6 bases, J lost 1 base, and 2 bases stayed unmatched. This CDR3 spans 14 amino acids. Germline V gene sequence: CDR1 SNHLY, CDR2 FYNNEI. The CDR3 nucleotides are TGTGCCAGCAGGGACAGGCAGAACACCGGGGAGCTGTTTTTT. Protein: CASRDRQNTGELFF. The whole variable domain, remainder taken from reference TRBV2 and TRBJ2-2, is EPEVTQTPSHQVTQMGQEVILRCVPISNHLYFYWYRQILGQKVEFLVSFYNNEISEKSEIFDDQFSVERPDGSNFTLKIRSTKLEDSAMYFCASRDRQNTGELFFGEGSRLTVL.

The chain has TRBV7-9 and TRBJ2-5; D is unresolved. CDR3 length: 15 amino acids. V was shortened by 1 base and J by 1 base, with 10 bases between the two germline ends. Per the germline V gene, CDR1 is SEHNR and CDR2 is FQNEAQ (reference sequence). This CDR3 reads CASSLVSVFQETQYF. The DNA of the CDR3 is TGTGCCAGCAGCTTAGTCTCAGTATTCCAAGAGACCCAGTACTTC.

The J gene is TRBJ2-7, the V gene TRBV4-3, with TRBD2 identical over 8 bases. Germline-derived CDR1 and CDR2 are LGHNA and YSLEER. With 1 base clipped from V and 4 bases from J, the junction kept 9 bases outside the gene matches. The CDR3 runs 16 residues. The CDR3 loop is CASSQVAKAGGYEQYF. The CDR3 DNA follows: TGCGCCAGCAGCCAAGTCGCCAAGGCGGGGGGTTACGAGCAGTACTTC.

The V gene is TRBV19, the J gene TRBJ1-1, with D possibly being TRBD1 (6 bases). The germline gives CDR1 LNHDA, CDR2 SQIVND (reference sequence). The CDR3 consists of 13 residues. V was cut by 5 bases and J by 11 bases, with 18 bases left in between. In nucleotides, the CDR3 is TGTGCCAGTAGTGTGGGACCCGGGACATCGGCTTTCTTT. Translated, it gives CASSVGPGTSAFF.

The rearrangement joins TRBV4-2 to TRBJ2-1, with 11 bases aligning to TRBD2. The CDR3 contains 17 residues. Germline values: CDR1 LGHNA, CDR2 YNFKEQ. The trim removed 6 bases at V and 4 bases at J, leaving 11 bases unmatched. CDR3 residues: CASRGGTIAGGYNEQFF. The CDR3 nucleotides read TGTGCCAGCAGGGGGGGGACTATAGCGGGAGGGTACAATGAGCAGTTCTTC.

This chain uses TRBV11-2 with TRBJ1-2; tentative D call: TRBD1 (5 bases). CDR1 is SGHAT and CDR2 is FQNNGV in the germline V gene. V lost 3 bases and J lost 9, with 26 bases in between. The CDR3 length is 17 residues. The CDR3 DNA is TGTGCCAGCAGCTTCCCGGGGGTTGCAGGGAGTCCCGCAAGCTACACCTTC. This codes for CASSFPGVAGSPASYTF.

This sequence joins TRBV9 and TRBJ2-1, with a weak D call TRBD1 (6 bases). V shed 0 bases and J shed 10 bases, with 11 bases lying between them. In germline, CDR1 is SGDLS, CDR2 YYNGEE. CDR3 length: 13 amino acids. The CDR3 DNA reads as TGTGCCAGCAGCGTAGACAGGGCTGAAGAGCAGTTCTTC. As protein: CASSVDRAEEQFF.

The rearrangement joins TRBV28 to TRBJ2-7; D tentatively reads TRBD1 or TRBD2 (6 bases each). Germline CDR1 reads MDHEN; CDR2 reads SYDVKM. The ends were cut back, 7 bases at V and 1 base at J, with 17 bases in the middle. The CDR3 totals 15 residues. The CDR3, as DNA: TGTGCCAGCAAGGGGTGGGGGGCCCCATCCTACGAGCAGTACTTC. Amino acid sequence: CASKGWGAPSYEQYF.

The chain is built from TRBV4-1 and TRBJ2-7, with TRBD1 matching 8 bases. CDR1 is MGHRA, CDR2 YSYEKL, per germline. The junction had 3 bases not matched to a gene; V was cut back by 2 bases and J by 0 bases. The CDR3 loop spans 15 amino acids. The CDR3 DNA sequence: TGCGCCAGCAGCCAACGACAGGGGAGCTCCTACGAGCAGTACTTC. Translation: CASSQRQGSSYEQYF.

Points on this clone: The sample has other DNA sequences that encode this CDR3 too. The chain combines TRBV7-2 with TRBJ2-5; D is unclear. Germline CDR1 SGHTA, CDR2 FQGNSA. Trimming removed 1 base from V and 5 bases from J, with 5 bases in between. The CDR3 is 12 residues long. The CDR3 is CASSLVGETQYF. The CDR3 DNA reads TGTGCCAGCAGCTTAGTCGGGGAGACCCAGTACTTC.

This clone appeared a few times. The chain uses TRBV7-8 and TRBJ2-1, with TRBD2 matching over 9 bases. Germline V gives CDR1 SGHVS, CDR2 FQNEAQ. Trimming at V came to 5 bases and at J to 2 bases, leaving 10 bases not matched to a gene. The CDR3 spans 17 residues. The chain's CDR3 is CASSLRRLAGPYNEQFF. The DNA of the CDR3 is TGTGCCAGCAGCCTACGACGGCTAGCGGGGCCCTACAATGAGCAGTTCTTC. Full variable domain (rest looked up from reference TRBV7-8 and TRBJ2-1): GAGVSQSPRYKVAKRGQDVALRCDPISGHVSLFWYQQALGQGPEFLTYFQNEAQLDKSGLPSDRFFAERPEGSVSTLKIQRTQQEDSAVYLCASSLRRLAGPYNEQFFGPGTRLTVL.

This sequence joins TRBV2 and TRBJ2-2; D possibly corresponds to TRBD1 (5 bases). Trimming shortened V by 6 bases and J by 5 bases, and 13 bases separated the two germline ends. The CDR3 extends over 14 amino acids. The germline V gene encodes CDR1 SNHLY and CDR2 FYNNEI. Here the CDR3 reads CASSKVRETGELFF. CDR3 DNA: TGTGCCAGCAGCAAAGTCAGGGAAACCGGGGAGCTGTTTTTT.

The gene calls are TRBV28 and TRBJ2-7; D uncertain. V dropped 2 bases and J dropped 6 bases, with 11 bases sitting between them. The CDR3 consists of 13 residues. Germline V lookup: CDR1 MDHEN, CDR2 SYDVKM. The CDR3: CASSLRSPLEQYF. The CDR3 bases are TGTGCCAGCAGTTTAAGGAGCCCCCTCGAGCAGTACTTC.

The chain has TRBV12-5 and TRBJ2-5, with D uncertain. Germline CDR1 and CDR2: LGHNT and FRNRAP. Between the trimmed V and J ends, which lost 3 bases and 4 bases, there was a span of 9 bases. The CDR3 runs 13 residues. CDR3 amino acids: CASGLGSTETQYF. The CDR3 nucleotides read TGTGCTAGTGGTTTAGGTAGTACAGAGACCCAGTACTTC.

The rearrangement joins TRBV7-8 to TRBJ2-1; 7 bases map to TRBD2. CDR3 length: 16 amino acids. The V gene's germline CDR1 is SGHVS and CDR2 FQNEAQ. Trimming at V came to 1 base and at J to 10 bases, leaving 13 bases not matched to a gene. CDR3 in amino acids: CASSLGGGRTGEEQFF. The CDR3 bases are TGTGCCAGCAGCTTAGGGGGCGGGAGAACCGGAGAAGAGCAGTTCTTC.

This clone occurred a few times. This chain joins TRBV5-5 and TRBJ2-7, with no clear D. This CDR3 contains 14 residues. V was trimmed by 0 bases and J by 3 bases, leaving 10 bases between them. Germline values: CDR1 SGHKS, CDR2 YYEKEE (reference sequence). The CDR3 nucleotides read TGTGCCAGCAGCTTGGAATGGGGAAGCTACGAGCAGTACGTC. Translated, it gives CASSLEWGSYEQYV.

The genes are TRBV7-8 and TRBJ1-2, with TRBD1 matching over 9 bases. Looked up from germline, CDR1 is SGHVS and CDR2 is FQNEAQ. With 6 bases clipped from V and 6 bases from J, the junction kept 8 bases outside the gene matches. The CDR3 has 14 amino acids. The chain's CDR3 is CASSERTGVNGYTF. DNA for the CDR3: TGTGCCAGCAGTGAAAGGACAGGGGTGAATGGCTACACCTTC.

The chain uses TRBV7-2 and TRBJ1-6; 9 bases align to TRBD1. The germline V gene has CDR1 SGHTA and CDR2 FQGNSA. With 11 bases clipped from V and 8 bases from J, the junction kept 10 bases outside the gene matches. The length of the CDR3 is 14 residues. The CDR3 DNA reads TGTGCCTCGAGGACAGGGGACATGGATTCACCCCTCCACTTT. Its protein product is CASRTGDMDSPLHF. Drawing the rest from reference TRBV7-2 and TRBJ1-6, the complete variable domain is GAGVSQSPSNKVTEKGKDVELRCDPISGHTALYWYRQSLGQGLEFLIYFQGNSAPDKSGLPSDRFSAERTGGSVSTLTIQRTQQEDSAVYLCASRTGDMDSPLHFGNGTRLTVT.

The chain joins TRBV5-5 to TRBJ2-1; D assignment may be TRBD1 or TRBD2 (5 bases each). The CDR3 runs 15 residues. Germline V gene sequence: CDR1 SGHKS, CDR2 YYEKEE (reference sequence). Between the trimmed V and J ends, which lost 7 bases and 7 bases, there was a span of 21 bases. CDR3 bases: TGTGCCAGCCTTGGTTTAGGGGATTCGGGGAATGAGCAGTTCTTC. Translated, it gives CASLGLGDSGNEQFF.

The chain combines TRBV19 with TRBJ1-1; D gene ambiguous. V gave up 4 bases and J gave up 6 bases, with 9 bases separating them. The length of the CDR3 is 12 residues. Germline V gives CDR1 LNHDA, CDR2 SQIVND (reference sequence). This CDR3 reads CASSTGASEAFF. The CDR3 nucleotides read TGTGCCAGTAGTACAGGAGCGTCTGAAGCTTTCTTT.

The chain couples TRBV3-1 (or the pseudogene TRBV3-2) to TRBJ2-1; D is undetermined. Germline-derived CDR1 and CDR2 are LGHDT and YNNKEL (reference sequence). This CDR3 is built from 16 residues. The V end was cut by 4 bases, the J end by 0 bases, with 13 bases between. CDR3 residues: CASSRTGRSSYNEQFF. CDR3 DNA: TGTGCCAGCAGCCGTACCGGCCGGAGCTCCTACAATGAGCAGTTCTTC.